This T cell receptor beta chain was documented in a study of T-cell reconstitution after alpha-beta-depleted transplantation in children. CDR1 and CDR2 from the germline V gene are LGHDT and YNNKEL (reference sequence). With V trimmed by 0 bases and J by 8 bases, 10 bases remained unmatched. This CDR3 has 16 residues. Construction of the TCRbeta library involved unique molecular identifiers. Each CDR3 protein gets one entry after TCRdb re-called the PCR reads with MiXCR. The sample includes approximately 400,000 distinct CDR3 sequences, approximately 10% seen only once; the top ten take approximately 5%.

The sample here was PBMCs from the stem cell graft donor, taken from the stem cell graft. This TCR was recovered from a human donor who donated a stem cell graft to a child with acute myeloid leukemia. The chain joins TRBV3-1 to TRBJ2-3; the match to TRBD2 covers 8 bases. The CDR3 reads CASSQDIGGARGTQYF. The CDR3 nucleotides are TGTGCCAGCAGCCAAGACATCGGGGGGGCCCGTGGTACGCAGTATTTT.